These T cell receptor beta chains were read from a single sample in a study of blood T cell repertoires in COVID-19. The method was immunoSEQ multiplex PCR; TCRdb's version includes in-frame clones alone and lacks a portion of them. Altogether 350,000 to 400,000 clones are present, 90% to 95% being singletons, with the ten largest covering roughly 0.86%. The sequenced sample consisted of PBMCs or T cells enriched from blood (not recorded which). These receptors all stem from a woman aged 40 to 50 who had been exposed to COVID-19. Each CDR3 is given with its conserved first and last residue. The order of the fields is J gene, V gene, D gene, CDR3 DNA, CDR3 protein. The D gene is left open where the match is weak.

TRBJ1-1 TRBV9 TRBD1 TGTGCCAGCAGCGGCGACAGGGGGGATACCTTC CASSGDRGDTF
TRBJ2-3 TRBV24-1 NA TGTGCCACCAGTCCTGGGAGGCACCGCACAGATACGCAGTATTTT CATSPGRHRTDTQYF
TRBJ2-5 TRBV7-8 NA TGTGCCAGCAGCCCAAGACAGCAAAGCCAAGAGACCCAGTACTTC CASSPRQQSQETQYF
TRBJ2-1 TRBV24-1 NA TGTGCCACCAGTGATTCATTAGCGGATCAGTACAATGAGCAGTTCTTC CATSDSLADQYNEQFF
TRBJ1-2 TRBV2 NA TGTGCCAGTAATAGAGGGACAAACGCTAACTATGGCTACACCTTC CASNRGTNANYGYTF
TRBJ2-2 TRBV7-6 NA TGTGCCAGCAGCGACAGGCGCACCGGGGAGCTGTTTTTT CASSDRRTGELFF
TRBJ2-3 TRBV7-2 NA TGTGCCAGCAGCTTAAAGGTGGGGGCGGGAGATACGCAGTATTTT CASSLKVGAGDTQYF
TRBJ2-1 TRBV2 NA TGTGCCAGCGGACGGACGGGGATCAATGAGCAGTTCTTC CASGRTGINEQFF
TRBJ2-2 TRBV28 TRBD1 TGTGCCACCCCCGTAGCAGGGGGAAGCGGGGAGCTGTTTTTT CATPVAGGSGELFF
TRBJ1-1 TRBV11-2 NA TGTGCCAGCAGCTTAAGCGACGGTAACACTGAAGCTTTCTTT CASSLSDGNTEAFF